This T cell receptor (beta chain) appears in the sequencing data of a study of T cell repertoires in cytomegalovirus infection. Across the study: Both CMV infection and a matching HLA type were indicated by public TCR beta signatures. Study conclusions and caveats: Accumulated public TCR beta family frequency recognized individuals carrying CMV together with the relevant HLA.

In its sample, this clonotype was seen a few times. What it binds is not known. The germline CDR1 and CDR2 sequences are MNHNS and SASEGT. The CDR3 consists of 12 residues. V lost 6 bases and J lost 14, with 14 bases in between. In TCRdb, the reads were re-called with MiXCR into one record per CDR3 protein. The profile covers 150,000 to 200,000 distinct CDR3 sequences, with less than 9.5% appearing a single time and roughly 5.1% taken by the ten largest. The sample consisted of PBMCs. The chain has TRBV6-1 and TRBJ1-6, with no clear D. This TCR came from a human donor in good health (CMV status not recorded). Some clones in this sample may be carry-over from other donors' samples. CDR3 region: CASSDWGLALHF. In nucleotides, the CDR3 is TGTGCCAGCAGCGATTGGGGATTGGCCCTCCACTTT.